The sequence of this T cell receptor (beta chain) was determined in a study of T cell repertoires in cytomegalovirus infection. MiXCR, run by TCRdb on the reads, gives a single entry per CDR3 protein. The repertoire includes approximately 97,000 distinct CDR3 sequences, more than 15% of them detected once, and 8% to 9.5% sits in the top ten. CDR3 length: 12 residues. Germline-derived CDR1 and CDR2 are SGHTA and FQGNSA. V was shortened by 5 bases and J by 0 bases, with 5 bases between the two germline ends. A note on this clonotype: This sequence may be a read error, since a much larger clone differs from it by one base.

The sequencing input was PBMCs. This chain connects TRBV7-2 to TRBJ2-7; the D is unclear. The source of this sequence is a human donor in good health (CMV status not recorded). Some clones in this sample may be carry-over from other donors' samples. CDR3 loop: CASSHSSYEQYF. CDR3 nucleotide sequence: TGTGCCAGCAGCCATAGCTCCTACGAGCAGTACTTC.